Following are 23 T cell receptor beta chains from one sample sequenced in a study of identical twins. One entry per CDR3 protein results from TCRdb running MiXCR on the 5' RACE reads. The data contain a few hundred thousand distinct CDR3 sequences, 7.5% to 10% of them singletons. Separately, the same data were catalogued under a study of yellow fever vaccine responses in identical twins.

Sequencing input: PBMCs. The receptors were gathered from a young woman in good health.

This clonotype occurred many times. This chain links TRBV20-1 with TRBJ2-2; D is ambiguous. The CDR3 has 14 amino acids. The germline V and J ends were trimmed by 0 bases and 1 base, with 6 bases remaining between them. CDR1 and CDR2 (germline): DFQATT, SNEGSKA (reference sequence). The CDR3 DNA reads as TGCAGTGCTAGAGAAAGAATGAACACCGGGGAGCTGTTTTTT. It codes for CSARERMNTGELFF.

The rearrangement joins TRBV2 to TRBJ2-2; weak D call: TRBD2 (5 bases). V gave up 8 bases and J gave up 3 bases, with 10 bases separating them. The germline gives CDR1 SNHLY, CDR2 FYNNEI. The CDR3 is 13 residues long. CDR3 loop: CASGVDYTGELFF. The DNA of the CDR3 is TGTGCCAGCGGAGTGGACTACACCGGGGAGCTGTTTTTT.

This clonotype was found a few times. The CDR3 loop reads CSAPDAGQGMNTEAFF. The CDR3 DNA follows: TGCAGTGCTCCCGACGCCGGACAGGGGATGAACACTGAAGCTTTCTTT. The rearrangement uses TRBV20-1 and TRBJ1-1, with TRBD1 matching 9 bases. With V trimmed by 5 bases and J by 0 bases, 10 bases remained unmatched. Germline CDR1 and CDR2: DFQATT and SNEGSKA (reference sequence). The CDR3 covers 16 residues.

This clonotype has at least ten counts. The chain links TRBV10-2 to TRBJ2-5, with no clear D. Germline V gene data show CDR1 as WSHSY and CDR2 as SAAADI. Trimming took 3 bases from V and 4 from J, leaving 3 bases between them. CDR3 length: 11 residues. CDR3 DNA: TGCGCCAGCAGTGATGTAGAGACCCAGTACTTC. It encodes CASSDVETQYF.

Worth noting for this clonotype: At one end the junction does not follow the germline gene, possibly because of a read error. V and J are TRBV29-1 and TRBJ2-5, with 9 positions matching TRBD1. The CDR3 is 14 residues long. CDR1 and CDR2 from the germline V gene are SQVTM and ANQGSEA. The CDR3 loop reads CSVAGQGWQETHYF. DNA for the CDR3: TGCAGCGTTGCAGGACAGGGGTGGCAAGAGACCCACTACTTC.

V usage is TRBV29-1 and J usage is TRBJ2-7; TRBD1 aligns across 12 bases. Trimming at V came to 4 bases and at J to 5 bases, leaving 6 bases not matched to a gene. In germline, CDR1 is SQVTM, CDR2 ANQGSEA. The CDR3 covers 14 residues. In DNA form, the CDR3 reads TGCAGCGTTGTCCGGGACAGGGGGCATGACGAGCAGTACTTC. Translating it yields CSVVRDRGHDEQYF.

The J gene is TRBJ2-7, the V gene TRBV28; 10 nucleotides align to TRBD2. This CDR3 is built from 19 residues. The junction had 17 bases not matched to a gene; V was cut back by 4 bases and J by 2 bases. Germline V gene lookup returns CDR1 MDHEN and CDR2 SYDVKM. The CDR3 spells CASSSPNPKGLAVTYEQYF. The DNA of the CDR3 is TGTGCCAGCAGTTCACCCAACCCGAAAGGACTAGCGGTTACCTACGAGCAGTACTTC.

This clonotype was observed a few times. The chain joins TRBV12-3 or TRBV12-4 to TRBJ2-7; D is possibly TRBD1 or TRBD2 (6 bases each). This CDR3 has 14 residues. V lost 5 bases and J lost 2, with 13 bases in between. DNA of the CDR3: TGTGCCAGCAGTCCGGGGGCTTCGCCCTACGAGCAGTACTTC. Its translation: CASSPGASPYEQYF.

This clonotype was detected only a few times. V and J are TRBV12-3 or TRBV12-4 and TRBJ2-7; D might be TRBD1 or TRBD2, each matching 5 bases. The CDR3 totals 13 residues. Trimming stripped 3 bases from V and 3 bases from J, with 9 bases between. CDR3 in amino acids: CASSFPGRYEQYF. CDR3 nucleotides: TGTGCCAGCAGTTTTCCGGGGCGCTACGAGCAGTACTTC.

This clonotype was counted only a few times. The gene calls are TRBV15 and TRBJ2-5; D possibly uses TRBD1 or TRBD2 (5 bases each). Trimming cost V 0 bases and J 4 bases, with 9 bases left between them. Germline CDR1 LNHNV, CDR2 YYDKDF (reference sequence). CDR3 length equals 14 residues. CDR3 DNA sequence: TGTGCCACCAGCAGAGATCATGGGGGAGAGACCCAGTACTTC. Translated, it gives CATSRDHGGETQYF.

This clonotype occurred many times. V and J are TRBV20-1 and TRBJ1-4; D gene ambiguous. Germline loops: CDR1 DFQATT, CDR2 SNEGSKA (reference sequence). V lost 4 bases, J lost 5 bases, and 14 bases lay in between. The CDR3 covers 14 residues. CDR3 in amino acids: CSAMYAGENEKLFF. The CDR3 DNA reads TGCAGTGCTATGTATGCAGGAGAGAATGAAAAACTGTTTTTT.

The CDR3 DNA is TGCGCCAGCAGCGCCCGGCCCGGGGAGAGCGGAGATACGCAGTATTTT. This encodes CASSARPGESGDTQYF. The chain employs TRBV4-3 and TRBJ2-3; a possible D gene is TRBD2 (5 bases). V was cut by 5 bases and J by 5 bases, with 20 bases left in between. In germline, CDR1 is LGHNA, CDR2 YSLEER. CDR3 length: 16 residues.

This clonotype has more than one count but fewer than ten. The CDR3 DNA is TGTGCCAGCAGCTTAATAAGTCCGAACACTGAAGCTTTCTTT. Amino acids: CASSLISPNTEAFF. This chain connects TRBV7-9 to TRBJ1-1; D unresolved. Trimming pared 2 bases from V and 1 base from J, leaving 8 bases between. This CDR3 region has 14 residues. Per the germline V gene, CDR1 is SEHNR and CDR2 is FQNEAQ (reference sequence).

This chain joins TRBV6-4 and TRBJ2-3; D gene unclear. V lost 2 bases and J lost 0, with 9 bases in between. Germline V gene data show CDR1 as MRHNA and CDR2 as SNTAGT. This CDR3 is built from 15 residues. The CDR3: CASSDGSFSTDTQYF. The CDR3, as DNA: TGTGCCAGCAGTGACGGATCCTTTAGCACAGATACGCAGTATTTT.

V is TRBV28 and J is TRBJ2-7; D gene ambiguous. The CDR3 covers 14 residues. The V gene lost 7 bases and the J gene lost 2 bases, with 15 bases spanning the gap. The germline V gene encodes CDR1 MDHEN and CDR2 SYDVKM. The CDR3 here is CASNEVGGPYEQYF. The CDR3, as DNA: TGTGCCAGCAATGAAGTCGGCGGCCCCTACGAGCAGTACTTC.

The gene calls are TRBV20-1 and TRBJ2-7, with D perhaps being TRBD1 or TRBD2 (6 bases each). The CDR3 is 14 amino acids. CDR1 DFQATT and CDR2 SNEGSKA come from the germline V gene (reference sequence). The ends were cut back, 0 bases at V and 4 bases at J, with 13 bases in the middle. CDR3: CSAREGGHEYEQYF. In DNA, the CDR3 is TGCAGTGCTAGAGAGGGGGGACACGAATACGAGCAGTACTTC.

This chain connects TRBV6-2 or TRBV6-3 to TRBJ2-1; perhaps D is TRBD1 or TRBD2 (5 bases each). The V end lost 7 bases, the J end lost 9 bases, and 19 bases lay between the germline ends. The germline V gene has CDR1 MNHEY and CDR2 SVGEGT. The CDR3 runs to 14 residues. This CDR3 reads CASNARGRVVEQFF. CDR3 nucleotide sequence: TGTGCCAGCAACGCCCGGGGCCGGGTAGTTGAGCAGTTCTTC.

This clonotype was counted many times. The chain uses TRBV4-2 and TRBJ2-3, with 9 bases aligning to TRBD2. The CDR3 is made up of 17 amino acids. The germline CDR1 and CDR2 sequences are LGHNA and YNFKEQ. V shed 0 bases and J 6 bases; nucleotides not matched to a gene: 10. The CDR3 loop is CASSQDGGGLAYDTQYF. The DNA for the CDR3 is TGTGCCAGCAGCCAAGATGGGGGGGGACTAGCTTACGATACGCAGTATTTT.

This clonotype was counted only a few times. This chain joins TRBV6-1 and TRBJ2-3; a weak D match, TRBD1 (5 bases). The CDR3 has 16 amino acids. Per germline, CDR1 MNHNS and CDR2 SASEGT. V lost 3 bases, J lost 6 bases, and 19 bases lay in between. The DNA of the CDR3 is TGTGCCAGCAGTGACTTTGGCGGCGGCAGGGTGGATACGCAGTATTTT. It specifies CASSDFGGGRVDTQYF.

The rearrangement uses TRBV11-3 and TRBJ2-7; a weak D match, TRBD1 (6 bases). From germline, CDR1 is SGHNT and CDR2 YENEEA. The CDR3 extends over 15 amino acids. Trimming pared 2 bases from V and 3 bases from J, leaving 14 bases between. The CDR3 DNA follows: TGTGCCAGCAGCTTAAACCGGGACACCGACTACGAGCAGTACTTC. Its translation is CASSLNRDTDYEQYF.

J is TRBJ2-1 and V is TRBV5-8; 7 bases agree with TRBD2. CDR3 length: 15 amino acids. The germline gives CDR1 SGHTS, CDR2 YDEGEE. Trimming removed 3 bases from V and 6 bases from J; junction bases left unmatched: 9. The DNA of the CDR3 is TGTGCCAGCAGCTATGGGCAGCGGGATTTCAATGAGCAGTTCTTC. It translates to CASSYGQRDFNEQFF.

The chain is built from TRBV25-1 and TRBJ1-1; perhaps TRBD1 as D (5 bases). Germline V lookup: CDR1 MGHDK, CDR2 SYGVNS. This CDR3 is built from 17 residues. Trimming removed 3 bases from V and 1 base from J, with 18 bases in between. In nucleotides, the CDR3 is TGTGCCAGCAGTGAGACTAGGGGTAGTAGGAGGAACACTGAAGCTTTCTTT. Translation gives CASSETRGSRRNTEAFF.

The sample holds many counts of this clonotype. This rearrangement joins TRBV12-3 or TRBV12-4 to TRBJ2-1; 7 nucleotides line up with TRBD2. The V gene end was trimmed by 3 bases and the J gene end by 3 bases; junction bases not matched to a gene: 8. This CDR3 has 16 residues. As DNA, the CDR3 is TGTGCCAGCAGTTTTTCAGGCGGGAGAAGCTACAATGAGCAGTTCTTC. Translation gives CASSFSGGRSYNEQFF.